This T cell receptor (beta chain) emerged from a study of OX40 agonist ivuxolimab in advanced cancers. About the research overall: Melanoma, hepatocellular carcinoma, head and neck or renal cell cancer occurred in dose-escalation patients.

Here immunoSEQ multiplex PCR was the method, and the copy in TCRdb shows in-frame clones only, minus some. In the table there are about 77,000 clones, around four fifths of which are singletons. A note on this clone: Antigen: not known. One junction end disagrees with the germline gene, perhaps due to a read error.

CDR3 length: 15 amino acids. Germline assignment: CDR1 SSHAT and CDR2 FNYEAQ (reference sequence). Study results and limitations: On average, CD8+ T cells showed a greater number of expanded clones than CD4+.

The TCR originated in an adult with an advanced solid tumor such as melanoma, head and neck, liver or kidney cancer. The V call is TRBV7-7, the J call TRBJ2-2, with 8 bases identical to TRBD2. This specimen consisted of CD4+ or CD8+ T cells sorted from blood, obtained in a trial of the OX40 agonist ivuxolimab. The CDR3 protein is CASSPREGNTGELFF. DNA for the CDR3: TGTGCTAGCAGCCCTCGGGAGGGGAACACCGGGGAGCTGTTTTTT.